These 2 T cell receptor beta chains share one sample of origin, sequenced in a study of T cell responses to AZD1222 COVID-19 vaccine. TCRdb's copy holds only in-frame clones and misses some; the assay was immunoSEQ multiplex PCR. The repertoire holds some 100,000 clones, with 70% to 90% as singletons. The sequences come from peripheral blood, collected on day 0 of AZD1222 vaccination. The receptors shown here come from an adult in good health.

Note on this clone: At the DNA level, this CDR3 is encoded by other sequences in the same sample as well. J is TRBJ2-5 and V is TRBV7-2; 7 bases fit TRBD2. Germline V lookup: CDR1 SGHTA, CDR2 FQGNSA. V was pared by 1 base and J by 4 bases, with 6 bases of the junction left unmatched. The CDR3 is made up of 15 amino acids. The CDR3 loop is CASSLGGGLGETQYF. The CDR3 coding sequence is TGTGCCAGCAGCTTAGGGGGGGGATTAGGAGAGACCCAGTACTTC.

This sequence joins TRBV5-1 and TRBJ2-5; TRBD2 aligns across 15 bases. J gave up 0 bases and V 0 bases, and 9 bases lay outside the gene matches. Germline CDR1 reads SGHRS; CDR2 reads YFSETQ. The length of the CDR3 is 20 residues. CDR3 region: CASSLARTSGRAGYQETQYF. The CDR3 DNA reads TGCGCCAGCAGCTTGGCTAGGACTAGCGGGAGGGCCGGGTACCAAGAGACCCAGTACTTC. The complete variable domain, with remaining parts taken from reference TRBV5-1 and TRBJ2-5, reads KAGVTQTPRYLIKTRGQQVTLSCSPISGHRSVSWYQQTPGQGLQFLFEYFSETQRNKGNFPGRFSGRQFSNSRSEMNVSTLELGDSALYLCASSLARTSGRAGYQETQYFGPGTRLLVL.